This T cell receptor beta chain was observed in a study of Graves' ophthalmopathy and Graves' hyperthyroidism. General study findings and limits: This model predicted ophthalmopathy progression (sensitivity roughly 70%, specificity 72.22%).

This CDR3 contains 14 residues. In germline, CDR1 is MNHEY, CDR2 SVGEGT. Trimming pared 8 bases from V and 0 bases from J, leaving 14 bases between. On this clonotype: Its antigen is unknown.

Clinicians diagnosed using symptoms, serum thyroxine, TRAb, thyroid ultrasound and orbital computed tomography. TCR beta CDR3 amplification used RNA transcripts. An opening RT-PCR round employed HTBI primers and preceded a second-round multiplex PCR. Using its own MiXCR run on the multiplex PCR reads, TCRdb lists one record per CDR3 protein. The sample shows approximately 210,000 distinct CDR3 sequences, just under 30% of them seen only once. The sequencing sample was made of peripheral blood. The rearrangement links TRBV6-2 or TRBV6-3 to TRBJ2-7; D gene uncertain. The sequence was obtained from a man aged 50 to 60 with Graves' ophthalmopathy. CDR3 residues: CASWLTLPSYEQYF. The CDR3 DNA reads as TGTGCCAGCTGGCTGACTCTGCCCTCCTACGAGCAGTACTTC.